Listed below are T cell receptor beta chains from one sample, sequenced in a study of CD8+CD57+ T cells in acquired aplastic anemia. TCRdb reanalysed the reads using MiXCR and keeps one entry per CDR3 protein. The data contain a few hundred thousand distinct CDR3 sequences, 30% to 40% of them seen just once; the ten biggest clones take up 1% to 1.3%. Sequencing was performed on sorted CD4+, CD8+, or CD8+CD57+ T cells (not recorded which) from PBMCs. These receptors were collected from a human donor in good health, serving as a control. CDR3s include the opening cysteine and the closing phenylalanine or tryptophan. D genes are given only for firm matches. Expanded clones get a size class; other rows say once, few or many, or leave the size out.

v_call	j_call	d_call	clone_size	cdr3_nt	cdr3_aa
TRBV20-1	TRBJ1-6	TRBD1	few	TGCAGTGCTAGAGATCGGGACAGGGAGGTTTCACCCCTCCACTTT	CSARDRDREVSPLHF
TRBV2	TRBJ2-7	NA	many	TGTGCCAGCAGCCAAAACAGGGGAGGGTTTAGCTACGAGCAGTACTTC	CASSQNRGGFSYEQYF
TRBV15	TRBJ1-2	NA	few	TGTGCCACCGGGGCAGGGAGGACCTATGGCTACACCTTC	CATGAGRTYGYTF
TRBV25-1	TRBJ2-7	NA	NA	TGTGCCAGCAGTCCCACCGACAGGGAGGACTACGAGCAGTACTTC	CASSPTDREDYEQYF
TRBV19	TRBJ1-2	TRBD1	few	TGTGTCAGCCCGGGACAGGGAGGCTATGGCTACACCTTC	CVSPGQGGYGYTF
TRBV4-2	TRBJ1-1	NA	few	TGTGCCAGCAGCCAAGCTCTCAGGTTCACTGAAGCTTTCTTT	CASSQALRFTEAFF
TRBV20-1	TRBJ2-5	TRBD2	NA	TGCAGTGCTCCCAGGACTAGCGGGGGTGGCCAGTACTTC	CSAPRTSGGGQYF
TRBV6-6	TRBJ2-7	TRBD1	many	TGTGCCAGCAGTTACTCGTTACAGGGGGCTTACGAGCAGTACTTC	CASSYSLQGAYEQYF
TRBV25-1	TRBJ1-1	NA	NA	TGTGCCAGCTACTGGGAGCCTCAGCACTCGAACACTGAAGCTTTCTTT	CASYWEPQHSNTEAFF
TRBV5-5	TRBJ1-3	NA	many	TGTGCCAGCAGTAGAGGGGATGGAAACACCATATATTTT	CASSRGDGNTIYF
TRBV7-2	TRBJ2-5	TRBD2	many	TGTGCCAGCAGCTTCGGCGGTGGGGGGGGTCAAGAGACCCAGTACTTC	CASSFGGGGGQETQYF
TRBV7-9	TRBJ1-2	NA	many	TGTGCCAGCAGCTTAATTCTCAACTATGGCTACACCTTC	CASSLILNYGYTF
TRBV19	TRBJ1-2	NA	many	TGTGCCAGTAGTATAGACAGGGAAGTCGTGGTCTACACCTTC	CASSIDREVVVYTF